This T cell receptor beta chain was captured in a study of T cells in Graves' hyperthyroidism and ophthalmopathy. Whole-study results and caveats: Separating ophthalmopathy from stable hyperthyroidism was achieved by a 13 V-J model. The model's output predicted ophthalmopathy at a median of around 6.9 months prior to onset.

Exclusion criteria comprised uncontrolled infection, other autoimmune disease, pregnancy or lactation. Diagnostic decisions used clinical symptoms, serum thyroxine and TRAb, thyroid ultrasound and orbital computed tomography. Turning to this clonotype: Its target is not known. The conserved phenylalanine or tryptophan normally closing the CDR3 is absent here, so this likely arose from a read error.

TCR beta CDR3 region amplification was performed from RNA transcripts. HTBI primers were used for first-round RT-PCR of the TCR CDR3. TCRdb recomputed calls from the multiplex PCR reads with MiXCR, one row per CDR3 protein. Among roughly 350,000 distinct CDR3 sequences listed, 13% to 15% were seen once. The CDR3 totals 13 residues. V was shortened by 6 bases and J by 6 bases, with 13 bases between the two germline ends. The sequence came from a woman in her 30s with Graves' ophthalmopathy. The sequenced sample was blood. The chain couples TRBV12-3 or TRBV12-4 to TRBJ2-3; a weak D match, TRBD1 (5 bases). CDR3 sequence reads: CASSSWGRDTQYS. The DNA of the CDR3 is TGTGCCAGCAGCTCGTGGGGCAGGGATACGCAGTATTCT.